This T cell receptor beta chain originates from a study of cytomegalovirus exposure and HLA in healthy donors. Overall study findings and caveats: Near-uniform donor sequencing depth was presumed by presence/absence analyses.

Researchers ran the PCR with 60 Vbeta and 13 Jbeta primers. Repertoires were generated with immunoSEQ multiplex PCR, while TCRdb's copy carries only in-frame clones and drops some. This table has fewer than 200,000 clones, roughly two thirds appearing once. The CDR3 spans 15 residues. CDR1 is SGHTA, CDR2 FQGNSA, per germline. J lost 4 bases, V lost 6 bases, and 9 bases had no gene match. Concerning this clone: Its antigen is unknown.

This receptor was taken from a woman aged 40 to 50 in good health and CMV-seropositive. Sequences were obtained from PBMCs. The J gene is TRBJ2-1, the V gene TRBV7-2; 7 bases match TRBD1. The CDR3 DNA follows: TGTGCCAGCAGTCCCATGAGGGGGCTATACAATGAGCAGTTCTTC. As protein: CASSPMRGLYNEQFF.